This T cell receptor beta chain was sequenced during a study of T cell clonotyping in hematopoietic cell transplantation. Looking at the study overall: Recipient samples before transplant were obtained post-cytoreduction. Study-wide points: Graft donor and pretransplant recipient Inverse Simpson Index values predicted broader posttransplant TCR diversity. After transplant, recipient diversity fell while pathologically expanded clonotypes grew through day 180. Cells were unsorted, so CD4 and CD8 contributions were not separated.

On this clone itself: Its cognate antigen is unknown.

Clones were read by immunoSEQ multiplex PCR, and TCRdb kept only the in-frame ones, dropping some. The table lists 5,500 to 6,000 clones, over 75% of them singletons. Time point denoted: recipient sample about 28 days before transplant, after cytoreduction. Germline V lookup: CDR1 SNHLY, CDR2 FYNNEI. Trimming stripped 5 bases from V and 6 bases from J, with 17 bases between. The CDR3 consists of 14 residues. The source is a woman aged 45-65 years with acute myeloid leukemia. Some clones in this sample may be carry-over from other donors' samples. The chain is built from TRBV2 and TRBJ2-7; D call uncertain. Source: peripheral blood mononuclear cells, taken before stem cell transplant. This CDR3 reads CASSLLGPRGEQYF. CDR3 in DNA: TGTGCCAGCAGTTTGCTAGGCCCTCGCGGCGAGCAGTACTTC.